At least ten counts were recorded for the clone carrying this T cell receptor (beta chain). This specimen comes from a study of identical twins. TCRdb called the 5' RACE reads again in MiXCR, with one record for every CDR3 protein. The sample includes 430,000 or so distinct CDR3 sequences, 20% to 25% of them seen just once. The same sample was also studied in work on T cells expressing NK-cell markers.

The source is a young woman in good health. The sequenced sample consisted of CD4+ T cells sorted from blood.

Written as DNA, the CDR3 is TGTGCCAGCAGTTGGGGGGGCAATGAGCAGTTCTTC. Residues: CASSWGGNEQFF. This rearrangement joins TRBV6-5 to TRBJ2-1, with 7 bases matching TRBD2. The ends lost 4 bases at V and 6 bases at J; junction bases unmatched: 0. Looked up from germline, CDR1 is MNHEY and CDR2 is SVGAGI. CDR3 length: 12 residues.